This TCR beta chain was documented in a study of blood T cell repertoires in COVID-19 (TCRdb year 2020). Study-wide context: Collaborator samples came from the United States, Italy and Spain and covered acute and convalescent phases of COVID-19. The prospective study material was composed of cDNA or gDNA derived from T cells, B-cell-depleted T cells, or PBMCs. Deeply sampled blood TCRbeta repertoires from subjects exposed to, actively infected with, or recovered from COVID-19 were included in the dataset. The repertoires were released in a freely available public database intended as a resource for research on the immune response to SARS-CoV-2. The samples were drawn from the first 160 participants of the ongoing ImmuneRACE study and from 1,254 subjects provided by 6 global collaborators. Nearly every sample came with metadata listing a de-identified subject ID, COVID-19 status, age in years and sex. Where HLA class I and class II types were available, the types were taken from metadata supplied by the sample provider, not from assay-based typing.

Whole blood was collected in K2EDTA tubes by collaborating institutions according to the institutions' own protocols. Collaborator samples were shipped for TCRbeta analysis as frozen whole blood, isolated PBMCs, or DNA extracted from either sample type. TCRbeta CDR3 regions were amplified from genomic DNA by means of the immunoSEQ Assay, a bias-controlled multiplex PCR. In the authors' own workflow: Nucleated cell counts per sample were estimated from amplification of reference gene primers within the assay. Sequence reads were collapsed and filtered to measure the absolute abundance of every unique TCRbeta CDR3 rearrangement. For each sample, productive Simpson clonality was calculated as the square root of Simpson's diversity index across productive rearrangements. Held by TCRdb, this immuneACCESS table contains in-frame sequences only and omits some clones. Under half of the omission traces to an unresolved V gene where checked; the cause of the rest is unknown. V, J and clone size are taken as reported in that table, and D and trimming were inferred from the DNA itself. Recorded for this sample are around 60,000 clones; roughly 80% of them occurred a single time. Less than 25% of the sample comes from the top ten.

On the study overall, not on this receptor specifically: How much clinical and demographic metadata was included differed by source and by participant, and the metadata was provided uncurated.

This clone was detected once. Which antigen it targets is not known. No much larger clone is present one base from it, and per-base qualities are unavailable. The germline V gene (reference sequence) provides CDR1 SGHNT and CDR2 YYREEE. The CDR3, from cysteine to phenylalanine, totals 14 residues. The CDR3 DNA has 42 bases and is translated from base 1. V has 6 bases trimmed and J has 7 bases trimmed; junction bases matching no gene number 7. This chain is built from TRBV5-4 and TRBJ2-1; TRBD2 aligns with 10 central bases. The source is a man aged 80 or over with active or convalescent COVID-19. The specimen sequenced was peripheral blood. The DNA reads as follows: TGTGCCAGCACCCCTAGCGGGAGTTCGAATGAGCAGTTCTTC. It encodes CASTPSGSSNEQFF.